Listed here are 29 T cell receptor beta chains from one sample, sequenced in a study of CD8 T cells in Susac syndrome. Reverse transcription of about 0.5 to 1 ug RNA used random hexamers. TCRdb independently ran MiXCR on the immunoSEQ multiplex PCR reads; one entry per CDR3 protein. The repertoire holds over 350,000 distinct CDR3 sequences, with more than 70% as singletons. Specimen: CD8+ T cells from PBMCs. These receptors all stem from a human donor with multiple sclerosis.

The gene calls are TRBV7-9 and TRBJ2-5, with a tentative D call TRBD1 (5 bases). Germline assignment: CDR1 SEHNR and CDR2 FQNEAQ (reference sequence). CDR3 length equals 16 residues. V shed 5 bases and J shed 5 bases, with 21 bases lying between them. The CDR3 is CASSTNGAGIRETQYF. The CDR3 nucleotides read TGTGCCAGCAGCACAAATGGGGCAGGGATTCGGGAGACCCAGTACTTC.

The V gene is TRBV5-1, the J gene TRBJ1-5; no firm D call. Trimming removed 4 bases at V and 7 bases at J, with 12 bases between. CDR1 SGHRS and CDR2 YFSETQ come from the germline V gene. There are 13 residues in the CDR3. The CDR3 bases are TGCGCCAGCAGCCCCGATGGGTTGCAGCCCCAGCATTTT. Translated, it gives CASSPDGLQPQHF.

The rearrangement links TRBV27 to TRBJ2-7, with D possibly TRBD2 on 6 matching bases. The V gene lost 5 bases and the J gene lost 7 bases, with 21 bases spanning the gap. Germline CDR1 is MNHEY and CDR2 is SMNVEV (reference sequence). The CDR3 loop spans 15 amino acids. For the CDR3, the DNA is TGTGCCAGCAGTCACCCGGGTTCGGAGGGTTTGGAGCAGTACTTC. Residues: CASSHPGSEGLEQYF.

V usage is TRBV6-6 and J usage is TRBJ2-2; 10 bases match TRBD1. Germline values: CDR1 MNHNY, CDR2 SVGAGI (reference sequence). CDR3 length: 16 amino acids. Trimming at V came to 2 bases and at J to 7 bases, leaving 7 bases not matched to a gene. The CDR3 is CASSYPTGGAGGELFF. CDR3 coding DNA: TGTGCCAGCAGTTACCCGACAGGGGGCGCGGGCGGGGAGCTGTTTTTT.

CDR3 protein: CAWSTPRTRNTYEQYF. Here the CDR3 DNA reads TGTGCCTGGAGTACTCCCCGGACTAGGAATACCTACGAGCAGTACTTC. The rearrangement links TRBV30 to TRBJ2-7, with TRBD2 matching over 7 bases. Germline lookup yields CDR1 GTSNPN and CDR2 SVGIG (reference sequence). The V segment lost 2 bases and the J segment 2 bases; nucleotides outside the gene matches: 12. The CDR3 spans 16 residues.

The rearrangement links TRBV7-8 to TRBJ1-1, with D tentatively TRBD1 (6 bases). Germline lookup yields CDR1 SGHVS and CDR2 FQNEAQ. V was clipped by 0 bases and J by 4 bases, with 12 bases between them. CDR3 length: 15 residues. The CDR3 nucleotides read TGTGCCAGCAGCTTAGCGGTCGGGGGGGCCACTGAAGCTTTCTTT. This gives the protein CASSLAVGGATEAFF.

A remark on this clonotype: A junction end diverges from the germline sequence, so it may reflect a read error. This chain connects TRBV30 to TRBJ2-1; the match to TRBD2 covers 8 bases. Germline V gives CDR1 GTSNPN, CDR2 SVGIG (reference sequence). This CDR3 spans 16 amino acids. CDR3 loop: CAWRVRGREGRGEQFF. CDR3 nucleotides: TGTGCCTGGCGTGTACGGGGACGGGAGGGCCGGGGTGAGCAGTTCTTC. The whole variable domain, remainder taken from reference TRBV30 and TRBJ2-1, is SQTIHQWPATLVQPVGSPLSLECTVEGTSNPNLYWYRQAAGRGLQLLFYSVGIGQISSEVPQNLSASRPQDRQFILSSKKLLLSDSGFYLCAWRVRGREGRGEQFFGPGTRLTVL.

This clonotype appeared a single time. V usage is TRBV29-1 and J usage is TRBJ2-1; 7 bases are shared with TRBD1. The CDR3 totals 13 residues. J lost 3 bases, V lost 6 bases, and 5 bases had no gene match. From germline, CDR1 is SQVTM and CDR2 ANQGSEA. CDR3 protein: CSVGTAIYNEQFF. CDR3 coding DNA: TGCAGCGTCGGGACAGCTATCTACAATGAGCAGTTCTTC.

This chain's CDR3 is CASSIAGTGASYTF. CDR3 sequence (DNA): TGTGCCAGTAGTATTGCCGGGACAGGGGCCAGCTACACCTTC. The genes are TRBV19 and TRBJ1-2, with TRBD1 matching over 10 bases. The J segment lost 9 bases and the V segment lost 3 bases, leaving 7 bases of the junction unmatched. The germline V gene encodes CDR1 LNHDA and CDR2 SQIVND (reference sequence). The CDR3 runs 14 residues.

This clonotype has only a few counts. V gene TRBV2 combines with J gene TRBJ2-1; D is ambiguous. Germline V gene lookup returns CDR1 SNHLY and CDR2 FYNNEI. This CDR3 is 15 amino acids long. The V end lost 7 bases, the J end lost 0 bases, and 13 bases lay between the germline ends. In DNA, the CDR3 is TGTGCCAGCATTCCAGCGCCAAGCTCCTACAATGAGCAGTTCTTC. This codes for CASIPAPSSYNEQFF. Using reference TRBV2 and TRBJ2-1 for the parts outside the CDR3, the full variable domain is EPEVTQTPSHQVTQMGQEVILRCVPISNHLYFYWYRQILGQKVEFLVSFYNNEISEKSEIFDDQFSVERPDGSNFTLKIRSTKLEDSAMYFCASIPAPSSYNEQFFGPGTRLTVL.

V usage is TRBV11-2 and J usage is TRBJ1-4; the D is unclear. The CDR3 totals 15 residues. V gave up 2 bases and J gave up 5 bases, with 12 bases separating them. From germline, CDR1 is SGHAT and CDR2 FQNNGV. In nucleotides, the CDR3 is TGTGCCAGCAGCTTACTGCTGTCCATAAATGAAAAACTGTTTTTT. It encodes CASSLLLSINEKLFF. The variable domain in full, completed from reference TRBV11-2 and TRBJ1-4, reads EAGVAQSPRYKIIEKRQSVAFWCNPISGHATLYWYQQILGQGPKLLIQFQNNGVVDDSQLPKDRFSAERLKGVDSTLKIQPAKLEDSAVYLCASSLLLSINEKLFFGSGTQLSVL.

This clonotype appeared a single time. V gene TRBV5-1 combines with J gene TRBJ2-5; D remains ambiguous. V was pared by 0 bases and J by 5 bases, with 14 bases between. The CDR3 has 15 amino acids. Germline V gene lookup returns CDR1 SGHRS and CDR2 YFSETQ. CDR3 nucleotides: TGCGCCAGCAGCTTGGATCTGGGTTTGTCGGAGACCCAGTACTTC. This codes for CASSLDLGLSETQYF.

The genes are TRBV11-2 and TRBJ2-5; D call uncertain. The length of the CDR3 is 11 residues. Germline loops: CDR1 SGHAT, CDR2 FQNNGV. With 8 bases removed from V and 1 base from J, the gap between germline ends came to 5 bases. The CDR3 nucleotides are TGTGCCAGCGAATTCCAAGAGACCCAGTACTTC. The encoded protein is CASEFQETQYF.

Here the CDR3 DNA reads TGTGCCAGCACTCCTAGGGAGGGGGATACGCAGTATTTT. Protein: CASTPREGDTQYF. The chain uses TRBV28 and TRBJ2-3; TRBD2 matches at 7 bases. The CDR3 spans 13 residues. Germline-derived CDR1 and CDR2 are MDHEN and SYDVKM. J was trimmed by 6 bases and V by 7 bases; bases with no gene match: 7.

The chain carries TRBV3-1 and TRBJ2-7; TRBD1 matches 8 bases. Germline V gene lookup returns CDR1 LGHDT and CDR2 YNNKEL (reference sequence). The CDR3 consists of 16 residues. After removal of 0 bases from V and 4 bases from J, the junction contained 8 bases not matched to a gene. Here the CDR3 reads CASSQDGTGYLYEQYF. The CDR3 DNA reads TGTGCCAGCAGCCAAGACGGGACAGGTTATCTATACGAGCAGTACTTC.

This chain uses TRBV20-1 with TRBJ2-1; D remains ambiguous. Germline CDR1 and CDR2: DFQATT and SNEGSKA (reference sequence). Between the trimmed V and J ends, which lost 5 bases and 5 bases, there was a span of 13 bases. The CDR3 extends over 13 amino acids. The CDR3 sequence: CSADPWGNNEQFF. The CDR3 DNA follows: TGCAGTGCTGACCCGTGGGGTAACAATGAGCAGTTCTTC.

The chain has TRBV4-1 and TRBJ2-2, with D unresolved. This CDR3 contains 14 residues. Germline values: CDR1 MGHRA, CDR2 YSYEKL. V lost 4 bases and J 1 base, leaving 7 bases between the germline ends. CDR3 nucleotides: TGCGCCAGCAGCCGCCAAGTGAACACCGGGGAGCTGTTTTTT. Translated: CASSRQVNTGELFF.

CDR3 coding DNA: TGTGCCAGCAGTGACGCGGGACAGGGGAATTCACCCCTCCACTTT. Protein product: CASSDAGQGNSPLHF. V usage is TRBV2 and J usage is TRBJ1-6; 10 bases map to TRBD1. CDR1 and CDR2 (germline): SNHLY, FYNNEI. With V trimmed by 3 bases and J by 7 bases, 3 bases remained unmatched. The CDR3 runs 15 residues.

This clonotype was observed once. V usage is TRBV11-2 and J usage is TRBJ2-1; D ambiguous. The length of the CDR3 is 14 residues. V was trimmed by 3 bases and J by 3 bases, leaving 9 bases between them. Germline CDR1 is SGHAT and CDR2 is FQNNGV. CDR3 coding DNA: TGTGCCAGCAGCTTGACCGAAAACTACAATGAGCAGTTCTTC. Encoded protein: CASSLTENYNEQFF. The full variable domain, with the rest looked up from reference TRBV11-2 and TRBJ2-1, is EAGVAQSPRYKIIEKRQSVAFWCNPISGHATLYWYQQILGQGPKLLIQFQNNGVVDDSQLPKDRFSAERLKGVDSTLKIQPAKLEDSAVYLCASSLTENYNEQFFGPGTRLTVL.

V is TRBV5-4 and J is TRBJ1-2; D unclear. CDR3 length: 12 amino acids. Per the germline V gene, CDR1 is SGHNT and CDR2 is YYREEE (reference sequence). Trimming took off 4 bases at V and 2 bases at J, with 6 bases between the two ends. CDR3 amino acids: CASSDKNYGYTF. CDR3 DNA: TGTGCCAGCAGCGACAAGAACTATGGCTACACCTTC.

This sequence joins TRBV28 and TRBJ2-1; D unclear. The CDR3 contains 16 residues. Germline V lookup: CDR1 MDHEN, CDR2 SYDVKM. Deletions cut 4 bases from V and 1 base from J, with 14 bases between. The CDR3 sequence is CASSSLLDGSYNEQFF. In nucleotides, the CDR3 is TGTGCCAGCAGTTCCCTACTTGACGGTTCCTACAATGAGCAGTTCTTC.

V is TRBV19 and J is TRBJ1-1; no clear D gene. Trimming took off 3 bases at V and 1 base at J, with 12 bases between the two ends. Germline V gene sequence: CDR1 LNHDA, CDR2 SQIVND (reference sequence). The CDR3 covers 15 residues. In nucleotides, the CDR3 is TGTGCCAGTAGTATCGGGTTCAGAGAGAACACTGAAGCTTTCTTT. Its protein is CASSIGFRENTEAFF.

The chain has TRBV19 and TRBJ2-7; D call uncertain. The CDR3 loop spans 15 amino acids. Looked up from germline, CDR1 is LNHDA and CDR2 is SQIVND (reference sequence). Trimming pared 4 bases from V and 0 bases from J, leaving 13 bases between. The CDR3 DNA reads as TGTGCCAGTAGTACGGTAACGATGAACTCCTACGAGCAGTACTTC. Amino acid sequence: CASSTVTMNSYEQYF.

The chain employs TRBV7-9 and TRBJ2-1; 8 nucleotides line up with TRBD2. CDR1 SEHNR and CDR2 FQNEAQ come from the germline V gene (reference sequence). The CDR3 runs 14 residues. Trimming took 9 bases from V and 2 from J; bases not matched to a gene: 6. CDR3 in DNA: TGTGCCAGTCACAATAGCGGGACCTACAATGAGCAGTTCTTC. Its protein is CASHNSGTYNEQFF.

This clonotype has more than one count but fewer than ten. V gene TRBV10-3 combines with J gene TRBJ1-1; D unclear. Per the germline V gene, CDR1 is ENHRY and CDR2 is SYGVKD. V gave up 6 bases and J gave up 3 bases, with 11 bases separating them. This CDR3 is built from 13 residues. The CDR3, as DNA: TGTGCCATCAGGACACCGGCGGACACTGAAGCTTTCTTT. Protein product: CAIRTPADTEAFF.

The V call is TRBV29-1, the J call TRBJ2-7, with 7 bases fitting TRBD1. Losses at the gene ends were 6 bases for V and 2 bases for J; bases not matched to a gene: 7. The CDR3 sequence is 13 residues long. Germline V CDR1 and CDR2: SQVTM, ANQGSEA. CDR3 nucleotide sequence: TGCAGCGTCCAGACAGGGAAGACCTACGAGCAGTACTTC. This encodes CSVQTGKTYEQYF.

The DNA of the CDR3 is TGTGCCAGTAGTATACTAACGGACACAAAGAACACCGGGGAGCTGTTTTTT. Its protein product is CASSILTDTKNTGELFF. The rearrangement joins TRBV19 to TRBJ2-2; D may be TRBD1 (5 bases). The germline V gene encodes CDR1 LNHDA and CDR2 SQIVND (reference sequence). This CDR3 has 17 amino acids. Trimming left V 2 bases short and J 1 base short, with 14 bases between.

This rearrangement joins TRBV4-1 to TRBJ2-1, with D unresolved. Looked up from germline, CDR1 is MGHRA and CDR2 is YSYEKL. V lost 1 base to trimming and J lost 13 bases, with 8 bases between them. The CDR3 spans 11 residues. The CDR3 coding sequence is TGCGCCAGCAGCCAAGCCGGGCTTCAGTTCTTC. It yields the protein CASSQAGLQFF.

The chain carries TRBV10-3 and TRBJ1-2, with D uncertain. The V gene lost 1 base and the J gene lost 6 bases, with 15 bases spanning the gap. CDR1 is ENHRY and CDR2 is SYGVKD in the germline V gene. CDR3 length: 15 residues. In nucleotides, the CDR3 is TGTGCCATCAGTGAGTACGGGTTTGGGCCAGATGGCTACACCTTC. This translates into CAISEYGFGPDGYTF.